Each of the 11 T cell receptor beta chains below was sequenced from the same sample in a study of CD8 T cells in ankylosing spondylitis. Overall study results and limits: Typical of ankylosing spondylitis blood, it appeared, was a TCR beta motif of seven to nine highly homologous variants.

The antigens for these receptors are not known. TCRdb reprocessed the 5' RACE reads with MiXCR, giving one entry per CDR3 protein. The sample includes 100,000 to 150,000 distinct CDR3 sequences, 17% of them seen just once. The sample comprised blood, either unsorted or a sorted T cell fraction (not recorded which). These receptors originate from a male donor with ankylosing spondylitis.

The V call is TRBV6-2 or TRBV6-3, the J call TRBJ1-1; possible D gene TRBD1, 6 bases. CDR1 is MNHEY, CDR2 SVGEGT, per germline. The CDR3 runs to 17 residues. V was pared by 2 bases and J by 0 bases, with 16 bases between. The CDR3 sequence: CASSYARQARMNTEAFF. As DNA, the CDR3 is TGTGCCAGCAGTTACGCTCGACAGGCTCGCATGAACACTGAAGCTTTCTTT.

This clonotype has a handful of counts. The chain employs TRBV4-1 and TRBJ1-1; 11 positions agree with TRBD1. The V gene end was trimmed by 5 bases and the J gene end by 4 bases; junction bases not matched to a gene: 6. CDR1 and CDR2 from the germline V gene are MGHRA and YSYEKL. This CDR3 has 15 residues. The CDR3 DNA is TGCGCCAGCAGCACCACCGGGACAGGGGGCACTGAAGCTTTCTTT. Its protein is CASSTTGTGGTEAFF.

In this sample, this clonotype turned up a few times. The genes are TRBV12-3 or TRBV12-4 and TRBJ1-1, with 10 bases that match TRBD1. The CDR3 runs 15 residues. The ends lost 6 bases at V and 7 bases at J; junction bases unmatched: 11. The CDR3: CASRPGGTGVGEAFF. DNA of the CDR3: TGTGCCAGCAGGCCCGGAGGGACAGGGGTCGGTGAAGCTTTCTTT.

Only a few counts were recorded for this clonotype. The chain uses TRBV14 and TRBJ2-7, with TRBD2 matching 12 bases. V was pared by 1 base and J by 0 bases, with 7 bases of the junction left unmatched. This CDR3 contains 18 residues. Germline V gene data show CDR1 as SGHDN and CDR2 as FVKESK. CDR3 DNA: TGTGCCAGCAGCCAAGGACTAGCGGGGGTAACTAGCTCCTACGAGCAGTACTTC. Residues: CASSQGLAGVTSSYEQYF. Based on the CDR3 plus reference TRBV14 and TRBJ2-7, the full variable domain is EAGVTQFPSHSVIEKGQTVTLRCDPISGHDNLYWYRRVMGKEIKFLLHFVKESKQDESGMPNNRFLAERTGGTYSTLKVQPAELEDSGVYFCASSQGLAGVTSSYEQYFGPGTRLTVT.

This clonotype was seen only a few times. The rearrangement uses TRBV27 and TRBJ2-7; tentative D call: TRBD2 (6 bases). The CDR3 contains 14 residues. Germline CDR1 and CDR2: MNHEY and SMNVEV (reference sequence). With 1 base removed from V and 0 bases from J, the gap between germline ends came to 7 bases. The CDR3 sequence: CASSLLADSYEQYF. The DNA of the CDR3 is TGTGCCAGCAGTTTATTAGCGGACTCCTACGAGCAGTACTTC.

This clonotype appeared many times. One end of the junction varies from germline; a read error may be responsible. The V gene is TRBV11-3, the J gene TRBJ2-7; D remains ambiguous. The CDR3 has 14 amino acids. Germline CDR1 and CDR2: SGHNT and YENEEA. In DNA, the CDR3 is TGTGCCAGCAGCTTAACCCCGACATCCTCCGAGCAGTACTTC. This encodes CASSLTPTSSEQYF.

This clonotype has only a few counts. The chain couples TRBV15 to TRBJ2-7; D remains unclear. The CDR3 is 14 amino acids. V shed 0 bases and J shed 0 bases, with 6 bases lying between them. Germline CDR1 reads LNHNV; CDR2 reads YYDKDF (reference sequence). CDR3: CATSRDANSYEQYF. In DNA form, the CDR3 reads TGTGCCACCAGCAGAGATGCGAACTCCTACGAGCAGTACTTC.

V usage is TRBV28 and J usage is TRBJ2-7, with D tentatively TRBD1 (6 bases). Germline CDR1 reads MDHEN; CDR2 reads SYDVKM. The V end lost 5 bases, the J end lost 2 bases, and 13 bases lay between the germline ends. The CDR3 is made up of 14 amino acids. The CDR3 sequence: CASSPTGLPYEQYF. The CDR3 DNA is TGTGCCAGCAGTCCAACAGGGTTGCCCTACGAGCAGTACTTC.

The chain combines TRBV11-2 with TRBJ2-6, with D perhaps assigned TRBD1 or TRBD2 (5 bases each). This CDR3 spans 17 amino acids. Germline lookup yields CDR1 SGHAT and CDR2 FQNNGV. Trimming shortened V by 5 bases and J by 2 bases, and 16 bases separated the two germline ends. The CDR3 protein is CASSITSWGTGANVLTF. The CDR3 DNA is TGTGCCAGCAGCATAACAAGTTGGGGGACTGGGGCCAACGTCCTGACTTTC.

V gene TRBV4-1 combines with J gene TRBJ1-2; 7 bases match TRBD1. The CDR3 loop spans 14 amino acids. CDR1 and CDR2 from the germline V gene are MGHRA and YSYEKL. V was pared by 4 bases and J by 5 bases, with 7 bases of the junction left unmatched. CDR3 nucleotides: TGCGCCAGCAGCCCCGGGACAGACTTTTATGGCTACACCTTC. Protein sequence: CASSPGTDFYGYTF.

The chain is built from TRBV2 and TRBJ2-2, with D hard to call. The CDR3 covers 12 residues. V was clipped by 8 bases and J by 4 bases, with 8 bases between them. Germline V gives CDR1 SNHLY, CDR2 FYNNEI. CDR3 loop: CASESFTGELFF. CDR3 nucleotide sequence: TGTGCCAGCGAGAGCTTCACCGGGGAGCTGTTTTTT.